These T cell receptor beta chains were read from a single sample in a study of T cell responses to AZD1222 COVID-19 vaccine. Profiling relied on immunoSEQ multiplex PCR, and the TCRdb table lists in-frame clones only, not all of them. Among roughly 95,000 clones listed, 92% were seen once. Sequencing was performed on peripheral blood, taken 28 days after the second AZD1222 dose. These receptor sequences come from an adult who received the AZD1222 COVID-19 vaccine. The CDR3 runs from the conserved cysteine through the conserved F or W. The D gene is left open where the match is weak. Clone size is not always given. Where it is, it says once, few, many or a class for expanded clones.

J gene: TRBJ2-2
D gene: .
clone size: .
V gene: TRBV11-3
CDR3 protein: CASSLGGANTGELFF
CDR3 DNA: TGTGCCAGCAGCTTAGGGGGGGCGAACACCGGGGAGCTGTTTTTT

J gene: TRBJ2-3
D gene: TRBD2
clone size: .
V gene: TRBV28
CDR3 protein: CASSLELAGDTQYF
CDR3 DNA: TGTGCCAGCAGTTTAGAACTAGCGGGGGATACGCAGTATTTT

J gene: TRBJ1-5
D gene: TRBD1
clone size: .
V gene: TRBV15
CDR3 protein: CATSWGQGLNQPQHF
CDR3 DNA: TGTGCCACCAGCTGGGGACAGGGCCTTAATCAGCCCCAGCATTTT

J gene: TRBJ2-7
D gene: TRBD1
clone size: .
V gene: TRBV2
CDR3 protein: CASSEIIGDSPYEQYF
CDR3 DNA: TGTGCCAGCAGTGAAATAATAGGGGACAGTCCGTACGAGCAGTACTTC

J gene: TRBJ2-2
D gene: TRBD2
clone size: .
V gene: TRBV30
CDR3 protein: CAWSVLAGANTGELFF
CDR3 DNA: TGTGCCTGGAGTGTACTAGCGGGGGCCAACACCGGGGAGCTGTTTTTT

J gene: TRBJ1-5
D gene: .
clone size: .
V gene: TRBV14
CDR3 protein: CASSWAGEASRGPQHF
CDR3 DNA: TGTGCCAGCAGCTGGGCAGGGGAGGCCTCTCGTGGGCCCCAGCATTTT

J gene: TRBJ2-5
D gene: .
clone size: once
V gene: TRBV5-6
CDR3 protein: CASSLEQGETQYF
CDR3 DNA: TGTGCCAGCAGCTTGGAGCAGGGGGAGACCCAGTACTTC

J gene: TRBJ1-4
D gene: TRBD1
clone size: .
V gene: TRBV5-4
CDR3 protein: CASSLRQGPATNEKLFF
CDR3 DNA: TGTGCCAGCAGCTTGAGACAGGGACCGGCAACTAATGAAAAACTGTTTTTT

J gene: TRBJ1-2
D gene: .
clone size: .
V gene: TRBV27
CDR3 protein: CASSLSGLEAGYGYTF
CDR3 DNA: TGTGCCAGCAGTTTATCGGGGTTGGAGGCTGGCTATGGCTACACCTTC

J gene: TRBJ2-2
D gene: .
clone size: .
V gene: TRBV5-1
CDR3 protein: CASSFPANTGELFF
CDR3 DNA: TGCGCCAGCAGCTTCCCAGCGAACACCGGGGAGCTGTTTTTT

J gene: TRBJ2-7
D gene: .
clone size: .
V gene: TRBV11-3
CDR3 protein: CASSGRRGGGEQYF
CDR3 DNA: TGTGCCAGCAGCGGGCGCAGGGGAGGGGGCGAGCAGTACTTC

J gene: TRBJ2-7
D gene: .
clone size: .
V gene: TRBV28
CDR3 protein: CASGRGGYEQYF
CDR3 DNA: TGTGCCAGCGGCAGGGGAGGCTACGAGCAGTACTTC

J gene: TRBJ1-1
D gene: .
clone size: .
V gene: TRBV4-1
CDR3 protein: CASSQRGQGFTEAFF
CDR3 DNA: TGCGCCAGCAGCCAACGGGGCCAGGGGTTCACTGAAGCTTTCTTT

J gene: TRBJ1-5
D gene: .
clone size: .
V gene: TRBV18
CDR3 protein: CASSPRQYNQPQHF
CDR3 DNA: TGTGCCAGCTCACCAAGGCAGTACAATCAGCCCCAGCATTTT

J gene: TRBJ2-1
D gene: .
clone size: .
V gene: TRBV5-5
CDR3 protein: CASSLEQGVFNEQFF
CDR3 DNA: TGTGCCAGCAGCTTGGAGCAGGGCGTATTTAATGAGCAGTTCTTC

J gene: TRBJ1-3
D gene: TRBD1
clone size: .
V gene: TRBV10-3
CDR3 protein: CAISESGTGYGNTIYF
CDR3 DNA: TGTGCCATCAGTGAGTCCGGGACAGGGTATGGAAACACCATATATTTT

J gene: TRBJ2-1
D gene: TRBD2
clone size: .
V gene: TRBV24-1
CDR3 protein: CATSALGRGGQDEQFF
CDR3 DNA: TGTGCCACCAGTGCCTTGGGGCGGGGGGGCCAAGATGAGCAGTTCTTC

J gene: TRBJ2-1
D gene: .
clone size: .
V gene: TRBV7-3
CDR3 protein: CASSLNGLGSNEQFF
CDR3 DNA: TGTGCCAGCAGCTTAAATGGCCTCGGGAGCAATGAGCAGTTCTTC

J gene: TRBJ2-7
D gene: TRBD2
clone size: .
V gene: TRBV27
CDR3 protein: CASSSGRGDYEQYF
CDR3 DNA: TGTGCCAGCAGTTCGGGACGGGGGGATTACGAGCAGTACTTC

J gene: TRBJ1-1
D gene: .
clone size: .
V gene: TRBV28
CDR3 protein: CASSPPGGWSEAFF
CDR3 DNA: TGTGCCAGCAGTCCCCCCGGGGGATGGAGTGAAGCTTTCTTT

J gene: TRBJ2-7
D gene: .
clone size: .
V gene: TRBV4-2
CDR3 protein: CASSPPQISYEQYF
CDR3 DNA: TGTGCCAGCAGCCCCCCTCAGATCTCCTACGAGCAGTACTTC

J gene: TRBJ1-6
D gene: .
clone size: .
V gene: TRBV20-1
CDR3 protein: CSASPRQVLSYNSPLHF
CDR3 DNA: TGCAGTGCTAGTCCCCGACAGGTTCTAAGCTATAATTCACCCCTCCACTTT

J gene: TRBJ1-2
D gene: TRBD1
clone size: .
V gene: TRBV6-5
CDR3 protein: CASSSPGTANYGYTF
CDR3 DNA: TGTGCCAGCAGTTCCCCTGGGACAGCTAACTATGGCTACACCTTC

J gene: TRBJ1-5
D gene: TRBD1
clone size: .
V gene: TRBV27
CDR3 protein: CASSYSGGQPQHF
CDR3 DNA: TGTGCCAGCAGCTACTCAGGGGGCCAGCCCCAGCATTTT

J gene: TRBJ1-5
D gene: .
clone size: .
V gene: TRBV25-1
CDR3 protein: CASSPGLNQPQHF
CDR3 DNA: TGTGCCAGCAGTCCGGGCCTCAATCAGCCCCAGCATTTT

J gene: TRBJ1-6
D gene: .
clone size: .
V gene: TRBV30
CDR3 protein: CAWKAGSPLHF
CDR3 DNA: TGTGCCTGGAAGGCGGGTTCACCCCTCCACTTT

J gene: TRBJ2-7
D gene: .
clone size: .
V gene: TRBV6-5
CDR3 protein: CASSYYRDGKLEQYF
CDR3 DNA: TGTGCCAGCAGTTATTACCGGGACGGGAAATTAGAGCAGTACTTC

J gene: TRBJ2-3
D gene: TRBD1
clone size: .
V gene: TRBV4-3
CDR3 protein: CASSQERLGQDTQYF
CDR3 DNA: TGCGCCAGCAGCCAAGAAAGGCTGGGACAGGATACGCAGTATTTT

J gene: TRBJ1-5
D gene: TRBD1
clone size: .
V gene: TRBV2
CDR3 protein: CASSDRAWDQPQHF
CDR3 DNA: TGTGCCAGCAGCGACAGGGCTTGGGATCAGCCCCAGCATTTT

J gene: TRBJ1-6
D gene: .
clone size: .
V gene: TRBV5-4
CDR3 protein: CASSVDSLNSPLHF
CDR3 DNA: TGTGCCAGCAGCGTGGACAGTTTGAATTCACCCCTCCACTTT

J gene: TRBJ2-6
D gene: .
clone size: .
V gene: TRBV15
CDR3 protein: CATHRGGTGANVLTF
CDR3 DNA: TGTGCCACCCATCGGGGTGGCACTGGGGCCAACGTCCTGACTTTC

J gene: TRBJ1-1
D gene: .
clone size: .
V gene: TRBV29-1
CDR3 protein: CSTSGLPGTEAFF
CDR3 DNA: TGCAGCACATCGGGACTGCCGGGGACTGAAGCTTTCTTT

J gene: TRBJ1-6
D gene: .
clone size: .
V gene: TRBV7-9
CDR3 protein: CASSAALKGHNSPLHF
CDR3 DNA: TGTGCCAGCAGCGCGGCTCTAAAGGGCCATAATTCACCCCTCCACTTT

J gene: TRBJ1-2
D gene: .
clone size: .
V gene: TRBV5-1
CDR3 protein: CASSFGAGAGGYTF
CDR3 DNA: TGCGCCAGCAGCTTTGGTGCAGGGGCGGGAGGCTACACCTTC

J gene: TRBJ2-1
D gene: TRBD1
clone size: .
V gene: TRBV11-2
CDR3 protein: CASSQGQGRYNEQFF
CDR3 DNA: TGTGCCAGCAGCCAGGGACAGGGGCGATACAATGAGCAGTTCTTC

J gene: TRBJ1-2
D gene: .
clone size: .
V gene: TRBV5-4
CDR3 protein: CASSLLDGFRGYTF
CDR3 DNA: TGTGCCAGCAGCCTCCTTGACGGATTTCGGGGCTACACCTTC

J gene: TRBJ1-4
D gene: .
clone size: .
V gene: TRBV6-6
CDR3 protein: CASSYGGGDEKLFF
CDR3 DNA: TGTGCCAGCAGTTACGGCGGAGGAGATGAAAAACTGTTTTTT

J gene: TRBJ1-1
D gene: .
clone size: .
V gene: TRBV6-5
CDR3 protein: CASSYSNPGYTEAFF
CDR3 DNA: TGTGCCAGCAGTTACTCGAACCCAGGCTACACTGAAGCTTTCTTT

J gene: TRBJ2-5
D gene: .
clone size: .
V gene: TRBV30
CDR3 protein: CAWNSNQETQYF
CDR3 DNA: TGTGCCTGGAACAGCAACCAAGAGACCCAGTACTTC

J gene: TRBJ1-2
D gene: .
clone size: .
V gene: TRBV5-1
CDR3 protein: CASSPQGYGYTF
CDR3 DNA: TGCGCCAGCAGCCCCCAGGGATATGGCTACACCTTC

J gene: TRBJ1-3
D gene: .
clone size: .
V gene: TRBV19
CDR3 protein: CASKFPGFASGNTIYF
CDR3 DNA: TGTGCCAGTAAATTCCCGGGATTCGCCTCTGGAAACACCATATATTTT

J gene: TRBJ1-2
D gene: TRBD1
clone size: .
V gene: TRBV28
CDR3 protein: CASSLTGNYGYTF
CDR3 DNA: TGTGCCAGCAGCCTGACAGGGAACTATGGCTACACCTTC

J gene: TRBJ2-1
D gene: TRBD1
clone size: .
V gene: TRBV7-9
CDR3 protein: CASSSRTGNNEQFF
CDR3 DNA: TGTGCCAGCAGCTCCCGGACAGGGAACAATGAGCAGTTCTTC

J gene: TRBJ1-2
D gene: TRBD1
clone size: .
V gene: TRBV6-5
CDR3 protein: CASSYRTGTNYGYTF
CDR3 DNA: TGTGCCAGCAGTTACCGGACAGGGACTAACTATGGCTACACCTTC

J gene: TRBJ1-2
D gene: TRBD1
clone size: .
V gene: TRBV4-2
CDR3 protein: CASSGTGPGGYTF
CDR3 DNA: TGTGCCAGCAGCGGGACAGGGCCGGGGGGCTACACCTTC

J gene: TRBJ2-7
D gene: .
clone size: .
V gene: TRBV5-1
CDR3 protein: CASSQPGDLNEQYF
CDR3 DNA: TGCGCCAGCAGCCAGCCAGGGGATCTGAACGAGCAGTACTTC

J gene: TRBJ1-1
D gene: TRBD1
clone size: .
V gene: TRBV7-9
CDR3 protein: CASSPLAQGAATEAFF
CDR3 DNA: TGTGCCAGCAGCCCCCTGGCGCAGGGGGCCGCCACTGAAGCTTTCTTT

J gene: TRBJ2-7
D gene: .
clone size: .
V gene: TRBV19
CDR3 protein: CASSDSYSYEQYF
CDR3 DNA: TGTGCCAGTAGTGACAGCTACTCCTACGAGCAGTACTTC

J gene: TRBJ1-1
D gene: .
clone size: .
V gene: TRBV28
CDR3 protein: CASSAIGGRDTEAFF
CDR3 DNA: TGTGCCAGCAGCGCGATCGGGGGTAGGGACACTGAAGCTTTCTTT

J gene: TRBJ1-6
D gene: TRBD1
clone size: few
V gene: TRBV3-1/TRBV3-2
CDR3 protein: CASRDRGRSLHF
CDR3 DNA: TGTGCCAGCAGGGACAGGGGACGGTCCCTCCACTTT

J gene: TRBJ2-3
D gene: TRBD1
clone size: .
V gene: TRBV6-1
CDR3 protein: CASSETGQGALGTDTQYF
CDR3 DNA: TGTGCCAGCAGTGAAACGGGGCAGGGGGCGCTCGGCACAGATACGCAGTATTTT

J gene: TRBJ1-2
D gene: .
clone size: .
V gene: TRBV19
CDR3 protein: CASRREATYGYTF
CDR3 DNA: TGTGCCAGTAGAAGAGAGGCGACCTATGGCTACACCTTC

J gene: TRBJ1-1
D gene: .
clone size: .
V gene: TRBV28
CDR3 protein: CASSLVGNTEAFF
CDR3 DNA: TGTGCCAGCAGTTTGGTTGGGAACACTGAAGCTTTCTTT

J gene: TRBJ2-3
D gene: .
clone size: .
V gene: TRBV7-3
CDR3 protein: CASSLSQGQDTQYF
CDR3 DNA: TGTGCCAGCAGCTTAAGTCAGGGGCAAGATACGCAGTATTTT

J gene: TRBJ1-5
D gene: .
clone size: .
V gene: TRBV4-1
CDR3 protein: CASSLATGQDQPQHF
CDR3 DNA: TGCGCCAGCAGCCTTGCTACAGGGCAGGATCAGCCCCAGCATTTT